This T cell receptor beta chain was recovered during a study of cytomegalovirus exposure and HLA in healthy donors. CDR3 length: 15 residues. Per the germline V gene, CDR1 is SGHRS and CDR2 is YFSETQ. The ends were cut back, 6 bases at V and 5 bases at J, with 18 bases in the middle. The table came from immunoSEQ multiplex PCR; TCRdb's copy has only in-frame clones and leaves some out. The sample holds 60,000 to 85,000 clones; 90% to 95% are singletons and the top ten take roughly 1.6%. The receptor was isolated from a man between 18 and 29 years old in good health and CMV-seropositive. Sequenced sample: PBMCs. The rearrangement links TRBV5-1 to TRBJ2-1; D is perhaps TRBD1 (6 bases). The CDR3 DNA reads as TGCGCCAGCACCTCGCGTACAGGGTCCAACAATGAGCAGTTCTTC. This encodes CASTSRTGSNNEQFF. Full variable domain (missing parts from reference TRBV5-1 and TRBJ2-1): KAGVTQTPRYLIKTRGQQVTLSCSPISGHRSVSWYQQTPGQGLQFLFEYFSETQRNKGNFPGRFSGRQFSNSRSEMNVSTLELGDSALYLCASTSRTGSNNEQFFGPGTRLTVL.